This entry features one T cell receptor beta chain sequence. Its antigen remains unknown. The memory gate held CD4+ cells that were not CD45RA+CCR7+CD95- naive cells, over 95% pure. Swiss blood donation centers supplied the healthy donor blood. Total CD4+ T cells and monocytes came from CD4/CD14 microbead positive selection. Sorted cells lacked CD8+, CD14+, CD16+, CD56+, CD19+ and CD25-bright cells. The germline CDR1 and CDR2 sequences are SGHRS and YFSETQ. The CDR3 has 14 residues. V was pared by 1 base and J by 8 bases, with 13 bases between. The data were obtained in a study of human CD4 T cells and Enterobacteriaceae. Sequencing used immunoSEQ multiplex PCR; TCRdb keeps in-frame clones, though not all of them. The sample has about 29,000 clones; approximately 80% are singletons. Study-level findings and limits: Ex vivo clonotype reactivity was inferred only by sequence matching.

Material for sequencing was memory CD4+ T cells from blood. The sequence was obtained from a human donor in good health. The chain uses TRBV5-1 and TRBJ2-1; D not certain. For the CDR3, the DNA is TGCGCCAGCAGCTTGAGAAGCCTTGGGGATGAGCAGTTCTTC. Translated, it gives CASSLRSLGDEQFF. The variable domain in full, with the rest retrieved from reference TRBV5-1 and TRBJ2-1, is KAGVTQTPRYLIKTRGQQVTLSCSPISGHRSVSWYQQTPGQGLQFLFEYFSETQRNKGNFPGRFSGRQFSNSRSEMNVSTLELGDSALYLCASSLRSLGDEQFFGPGTRLTVL.